Each of the 26 T cell receptor beta chains below was sequenced from the same sample in a study of CD8+ T cells in alopecia areata. It was cDNA, reverse transcribed from extracted RNA, that served as the sequencing template. The assay was immunoSEQ multiplex PCR, and TCRdb's table has in-frame clones only and misses some. The table includes 180,000 or so clones, 53% detected once. This sample's treatment: oral pan-JAK inhibitor, 5-10 mg twice daily. The sample was CD8+ T cells sorted from blood, taken at week 24, from a patient treated with tofacitinib. These receptors were collected from a human donor with alopecia areata.

This clone was counted a single time. The chain combines TRBV2 with TRBJ1-2, with a weak D call TRBD1 (5 bases). V dropped 4 bases and J dropped 6 bases, with 9 bases sitting between them. Germline-derived CDR1 and CDR2 are SNHLY and FYNNEI. The CDR3 totals 12 residues. CDR3 in DNA: TGTGCCAGCAGTGCCGGGGCCGATGGCTACACCTTC. It specifies CASSAGADGYTF.

This chain uses TRBV27 with TRBJ1-1; D gene uncertain. The CDR3 has 13 residues. Germline assignment: CDR1 MNHEY and CDR2 SMNVEV (reference sequence). The V end lost 3 bases, the J end lost 6 bases, and 11 bases lay between the germline ends. CDR3 region: CASSLEGLSEAFF. The DNA of the CDR3 is TGTGCCAGCAGTTTGGAGGGATTATCTGAAGCTTTCTTT.

The CDR3 spells CASSYPGLSDEQFF. CDR3 sequence (DNA): TGTGCCAGCAGTTACCCGGGACTAAGCGATGAGCAGTTCTTC. This chain links TRBV6-6 with TRBJ2-1; 7 nucleotides align to TRBD2. CDR1 MNHNY and CDR2 SVGAGI come from the germline V gene (reference sequence). The CDR3 sequence is 14 residues long. The trim removed 2 bases at V and 8 bases at J, leaving 6 bases unmatched.

The J gene is TRBJ2-3, the V gene TRBV7-9; the D is unclear. V was shortened by 3 bases and J by 6 bases, with 7 bases between the two germline ends. Per germline, CDR1 SEHNR and CDR2 FQNEAQ (reference sequence). The CDR3 totals 12 residues. CDR3 protein: CASSFIQDTQYF. The CDR3 DNA reads TGTGCCAGCAGCTTTATTCAGGATACGCAGTATTTT.

The chain uses TRBV4-2 and TRBJ1-1; 7 nucleotides line up with TRBD1. This CDR3 contains 15 residues. Germline V gives CDR1 LGHNA, CDR2 YNFKEQ. The trim removed 3 bases at V and 0 bases at J, leaving 4 bases unmatched. The CDR3 DNA follows: TGTGCCAGCAGCCACATGACAGGGTTGAACACTGAAGCTTTCTTT. Translated, it gives CASSHMTGLNTEAFF.

This clone was seen a handful of times. The chain links TRBV29-1 to TRBJ2-1; D gene uncertain. V lost 4 bases, J lost 8 bases, and 6 bases lay in between. The germline V gene has CDR1 SQVTM and CDR2 ANQGSEA. There are 10 residues in the CDR3. CDR3 loop: CSVVEDEQFF. CDR3 in DNA: TGCAGCGTTGTTGAGGATGAGCAGTTCTTC.

This clone was picked up one time. This chain connects TRBV30 to TRBJ1-5; D unclear. The germline V gene has CDR1 GTSNPN and CDR2 SVGIG (reference sequence). Trimming took off 1 base at V and 0 bases at J, with 10 bases between the two ends. The CDR3 is 15 residues long. The CDR3 region has the DNA TGTGCCTGGAGTGCAGGTCTAGGTAGCAATCAGCCCCAGCATTTT. Amino acid sequence: CAWSAGLGSNQPQHF.

The chain recombines TRBV4-3 with TRBJ2-2; possible D gene TRBD1, 6 bases. This CDR3 has 15 residues. The germline CDR1 and CDR2 sequences are LGHNA and YSLEER. V lost 0 bases to trimming and J lost 3 bases, with 8 bases between them. DNA of the CDR3: TGCGCCAGCAGCCAAGATGCAGGGGACACCGGGGAGCTGTTTTTT. Protein product: CASSQDAGDTGELFF.

CDR3 nucleotides: TGCAGCGTTGCAGGGCAAGTTAACTATGGCTACACCTTC. This gives the protein CSVAGQVNYGYTF. V usage is TRBV29-1 and J usage is TRBJ1-2; TRBD1 is a possible D gene (5 bases). The CDR3 runs to 13 residues. The V and J ends lost 4 bases and 1 base respectively, with 10 bases between them. CDR1 SQVTM and CDR2 ANQGSEA come from the germline V gene.

The chain links TRBV30 to TRBJ1-1; D ambiguous. CDR3 length: 14 residues. The germline V gene encodes CDR1 GTSNPN and CDR2 SVGIG (reference sequence). V lost 3 bases and J lost 2, with 13 bases in between. The CDR3 loop reads CAWRDERGNTEAFF. As DNA, the CDR3 is TGTGCCTGGAGGGACGAAAGAGGCAACACTGAAGCTTTCTTT.

This chain joins TRBV19 and TRBJ2-3; D perhaps matches TRBD1 (5 bases). This CDR3 spans 15 amino acids. V was clipped by 5 bases and J by 0 bases, with 12 bases between them. Germline CDR1 is LNHDA and CDR2 is SQIVND (reference sequence). Written as DNA, the CDR3 is TGTGCCAGTAGTTTTAGGACACTCAGCACAGATACGCAGTATTTT. It translates to CASSFRTLSTDTQYF. Together with reference TRBV19 and TRBJ2-3, the CDR3 gives the full variable domain: DGGITQSPKYLFRKEGQNVTLSCEQNLNHDAMYWYRQDPGQGLRLIYYSQIVNDFQKGDIAEGYSVSREKKESFPLTVTSAQKNPTAFYLCASSFRTLSTDTQYFGPGTRLTVL.

The chain joins TRBV12-5 to TRBJ2-5, with D possibly TRBD1 on 6 matching bases. Trimming shortened V by 2 bases and J by 9 bases, and 16 bases separated the two germline ends. Germline-derived CDR1 and CDR2 are LGHNT and FRNRAP. This CDR3 region has 14 residues. The CDR3 DNA is TGTGCTAGTGGTTTGCCCACAGACAGGCTGCCCCAGTACTTC. The encoded protein is CASGLPTDRLPQYF.

As for this clone: Other DNA sequences from this sample encode an identical CDR3 as well. The chain links TRBV27 to TRBJ2-6; D is uncertain. CDR1 and CDR2 from the germline V gene are MNHEY and SMNVEV (reference sequence). The CDR3 contains 15 residues. V gave up 6 bases and J gave up 0 bases, with 9 bases separating them. The CDR3 bases are TGTGCCAGCAGCCTTTCGTTCTCTGGGGCCAACGTCCTGACTTTC. Amino acid sequence: CASSLSFSGANVLTF.

The V and J genes are TRBV10-3 and TRBJ2-3; 7 positions match TRBD1. The germline V gene encodes CDR1 ENHRY and CDR2 SYGVKD. After removal of 6 bases from V and 7 bases from J, the junction contained 13 bases not matched to a gene. The CDR3 length is 15 residues. The CDR3 nucleotides are TGTGCCATCAGCACCTCAGGGGGTAATGAGAATACGCAGTATTTT. Translation: CAISTSGGNENTQYF.

V gene TRBV13 combines with J gene TRBJ1-2, with TRBD1 as a possible D gene (6 bases). V lost 5 bases, J lost 6 bases, and 13 bases lay in between. Germline assignment: CDR1 PRHDT and CDR2 FYEKMQ (reference sequence). This CDR3 spans 13 amino acids. The CDR3 DNA is TGTGCCAGCAGCCGAGAGGGGGTGCATGGCTACACCTTC. This translates into CASSREGVHGYTF.

This clone was seen more than once but under ten times. The genes are TRBV29-1 and TRBJ2-1; TRBD1 might be the D (6 bases). Per germline, CDR1 SQVTM and CDR2 ANQGSEA. The V and J ends lost 7 bases and 0 bases respectively, with 16 bases between them. This CDR3 has 15 amino acids. DNA of the CDR3: TGCAGCGCCGCGTTGAGGGGGAGCTCCTACAATGAGCAGTTCTTC. Amino acid sequence: CSAALRGSSYNEQFF.

This rearrangement joins TRBV14 to TRBJ1-1; TRBD1 aligns across 8 bases. Germline values: CDR1 SGHDN, CDR2 FVKESK. The V gene end was trimmed by 3 bases and the J gene end by 4 bases; junction bases not matched to a gene: 7. This CDR3 is built from 15 residues. CDR3 sequence (DNA): TGTGCCAGCAGCCAGATCGTAACAGGGGGCACTGAAGCTTTCTTT. The encoded protein is CASSQIVTGGTEAFF.

This chain joins TRBV5-1 and TRBJ2-2, with 7 bases that match TRBD1. Germline V gene data show CDR1 as SGHRS and CDR2 as YFSETQ. The CDR3 has 15 amino acids. J was trimmed by 4 bases and V by 0 bases; bases with no gene match: 3. As DNA, the CDR3 is TGCGCCAGCAGCTTGGGACAGGGCGGCACCGGGGAGCTGTTTTTT. This translates into CASSLGQGGTGELFF.

This clone was counted once. CDR3 in DNA: TGCGCCAGCAGCCAAGAAGATCTAGGATACGAGCAGTACTTC. This encodes CASSQEDLGYEQYF. The chain carries TRBV4-3 and TRBJ2-7; D call uncertain. The CDR3 sequence is 14 residues long. V lost 0 bases, J lost 4 bases, and 10 bases lay in between. Germline values: CDR1 LGHNA, CDR2 YSLEER.

The chain joins TRBV30 to TRBJ1-2, with D possibly matching TRBD1 (5 bases). Germline V gives CDR1 GTSNPN, CDR2 SVGIG (reference sequence). The CDR3 has 14 residues. With 0 bases removed from V and 4 bases from J, the gap between germline ends came to 12 bases. CDR3 nucleotides: TGTGCCTGGAGTGTTAGTTCCACAGGCTATGGCTACACCTTC. Residues: CAWSVSSTGYGYTF.

The count of this clone is one. The rearrangement joins TRBV30 to TRBJ2-3; D is perhaps TRBD1 (5 bases). Germline values: CDR1 GTSNPN, CDR2 SVGIG (reference sequence). The CDR3 spans 14 residues. V was pared by 0 bases and J by 3 bases, with 10 bases between. The DNA for the CDR3 is TGTGCCTGGAGTGTAAGGGGCCAGACAGATACGCAGTATTTT. Protein product: CAWSVRGQTDTQYF.

V is TRBV11-2 and J is TRBJ2-7, with 10 nucleotides matching TRBD1. V shed 4 bases and J 12 bases; nucleotides not matched to a gene: 9. Germline CDR1 is SGHAT and CDR2 is FQNNGV. The CDR3 extends over 13 amino acids. In DNA form, the CDR3 reads TGTGCCAGCAGCTCTACGACTCGGGACAGGGGGTACTTC. It encodes CASSSTTRDRGYF.

This clone was counted between two and nine times. V gene TRBV7-9 combines with J gene TRBJ2-7; the D gene is possibly TRBD2 (6 bases). CDR3 length equals 11 residues. The V gene's germline CDR1 is SEHNR and CDR2 FQNEAQ (reference sequence). V lost 5 bases and J 7 bases, leaving 9 bases between the germline ends. CDR3 sequence reads: CASSGLLEQYF. Written as DNA, the CDR3 is TGTGCCAGCAGCGGACTACTGGAGCAGTACTTC.

The chain joins TRBV27 to TRBJ2-7; 12 nucleotides line up with TRBD1. In germline, CDR1 is MNHEY, CDR2 SMNVEV (reference sequence). Unmatched junction bases numbered 3, after V lost 0 bases and J lost 6 bases. CDR3 length: 15 residues. The CDR3 sequence: CASSLSGDRGLEQYF. The CDR3 DNA reads as TGTGCCAGCAGTTTATCGGGGGACAGGGGGCTCGAGCAGTACTTC.

This clone was observed a handful of times. The chain combines TRBV10-3 with TRBJ1-4; D is perhaps TRBD1 (6 bases). This CDR3 spans 14 amino acids. Germline loops: CDR1 ENHRY, CDR2 SYGVKD. V lost 2 bases to trimming and J lost 4 bases, with 8 bases between them. The CDR3 DNA reads as TGTGCCATCAGTGAGAACAGGGTTAATGAAAAACTGTTTTTT. It specifies CAISENRVNEKLFF.

J is TRBJ2-1 and V is TRBV19, with TRBD2 matching 8 bases. The J segment lost 3 bases and the V segment lost 4 bases, leaving 2 bases of the junction unmatched. CDR1 and CDR2 (germline): LNHDA, SQIVND (reference sequence). CDR3 size: 14 residues. CDR3 DNA sequence: TGTGCCAGTAGTAGCGGGGGGATCTACAATGAGCAGTTCTTC. Its translation: CASSSGGIYNEQFF.